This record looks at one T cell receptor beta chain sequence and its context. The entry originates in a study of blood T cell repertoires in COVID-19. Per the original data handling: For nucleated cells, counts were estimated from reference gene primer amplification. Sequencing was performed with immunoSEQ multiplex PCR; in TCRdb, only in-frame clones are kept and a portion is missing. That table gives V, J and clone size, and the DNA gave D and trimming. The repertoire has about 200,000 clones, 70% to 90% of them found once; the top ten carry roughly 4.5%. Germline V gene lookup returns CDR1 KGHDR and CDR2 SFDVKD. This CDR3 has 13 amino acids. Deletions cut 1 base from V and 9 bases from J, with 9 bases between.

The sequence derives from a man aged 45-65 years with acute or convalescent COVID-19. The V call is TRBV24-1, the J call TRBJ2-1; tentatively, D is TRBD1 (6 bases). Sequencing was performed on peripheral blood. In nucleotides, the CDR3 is TGTGCCACCAGTGATTTAGGGGGAAGTGAGCAGTTCTTC. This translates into CATSDLGGSEQFF.